This TCR beta chain was observed in a study of blood T cells in healthy people across ages. Study-wide points: Researchers report that TCR beta diversity correlated strongly with naive T cell percentage. Per million T cells, TCR beta diversity dropped about linearly as age rose.

Using a J-beta primer mix together with a sample-barcoded 5' primer, a second PCR was run for roughly 6 to 12 cycles. A template-switch adaptor with 12 random nucleotides tagged each cDNA molecule. One entry per CDR3 protein, called by TCRdb with MiXCR from the 5' RACE reads. Here the sample spans about 650,000 distinct CDR3 sequences, roughly 30% being singletons. To note about this clonotype: Its specificity is unknown.

This sequence was found in an elderly woman in good health. Material for sequencing was blood.

CDR3 in DNA: TGTGCCAGCATGAGGGACGGGGCAGGTGGGCCCCAGCATTTT. Its translation is CASMRDGAGGPQHF. The chain has TRBV2 and TRBJ1-5; D possibly corresponds to TRBD1 (5 bases). CDR3 size: 14 residues. Germline loops: CDR1 SNHLY, CDR2 FYNNEI. V was pared by 7 bases and J by 9 bases, with 19 bases between. Variable domain in full (rest from reference TRBV2 and TRBJ1-5): EPEVTQTPSHQVTQMGQEVILRCVPISNHLYFYWYRQILGQKVEFLVSFYNNEISEKSEIFDDQFSVERPDGSNFTLKIRSTKLEDSAMYFCASMRDGAGGPQHFGDGTRLSIL.